This T cell receptor beta chain was obtained from a study of control samples from healthy donors and cancer patients. This CDR3 comprises 12 residues. The V and J ends lost 3 bases and 3 bases respectively, with 3 bases between them. Method: immunoSEQ multiplex PCR; TCRdb's copy keeps in-frame clones and lacks some. In the table there are 150,000 to 200,000 clones, about 90% of which are singletons. The source is a woman aged 45 to 65 in good health. The sample comprised blood. The chain uses TRBV12-3 or TRBV12-4 and TRBJ1-3; no clear D gene. The CDR3 DNA follows: TGTGCCAGCAGTTTCTTTGGAAACACCATATATTTT. Encoded protein: CASSFFGNTIYF.